Below, one TCR beta chain is given with its context. Which antigen it targets is not known. Per-base quality was not reported, and no clone a single base away is much larger than it. Library creation used PCR. DNA from cultured CD4+ T cells was subjected to TCR sequencing with the Oncomine TCR Beta short-read assay at the Johns Hopkins FTIC core. The QIAamp micro DNA kit was used to extract genomic DNA from the cultured CD4+ T cells. The Oncomine TCR Beta libraries from cultured CD4+ T cells were pooled using unique dual indexes and then sequenced on an Illumina iSeq 100. From the authors' description of their analysis: Non-productive sequences were removed, and CDR3s not starting with C, not ending with F or W, or shorter than 7 amino acids were discarded. Antigen-specific clonotypes were identified with the MANAFEST web application by comparing peptide-stimulated wells with reference and other culture wells. To be called positive, a clone needed an FDR below 0.05, an odds ratio above 5, and a productive frequency above 0.1% in at least two of three replicate wells. Cross-reactive clonotypes were defined as significantly expanded in both SARS-CoV-2 spike wells and at least one common cold coronavirus spike condition. Similarity between CDR3 sequences was evaluated in R version 3.6.1 using Levenshtein distances (stringdist) and unrooted phylogenetic trees (ape). TCRdb reprocessed the public reads (quality trimming at Q25 with fastp, clone calling with MiXCR) and kept in-frame beta chains. Rows are combined by CDR3 protein, so each entry shows the most common genes and DNA. TCRdb's processing, not the authors', yielded these V and J calls. In this sample the table shows 20,000 to 25,000 distinct CDR3 sequences, 60% of which occur a single time. The ten top clones hold less than 15% of the sample.

These data belong to a study of vaccination and CD4 T cells after COVID-19 (dated by TCRdb to between 2020 and 2023). In terms of the full investigation: In the convalescent cohort there were six males and four females, among whom were two Hispanic individuals, seven Caucasians, two Asians and one multiracial person. Participants got two doses of the Pfizer-BioNTech BNT162b2 vaccine (n=8) or two doses of the Moderna mRNA-1273 vaccine (n=2). Post-COVID blood samples were collected from convalescent patients a median of around 100 days after diagnosis, with a range of about 35 to 161 days. Post-vaccine blood samples were collected a median of 72 days after the second vaccine dose, ranging from about 14 to 241 days. Culture stimuli were overlapping spike peptide pools from SARS-CoV-2 and from the common cold coronaviruses HCoV-NL63, HCoV-OC43 and HCoV-229E. Control cultures received a CEFX viral epitope pool as the positive control, an HIV-1 Nef peptide pool as the negative control, or no peptide. The spike-specific CD4+ TCR repertoire was compared before and after mRNA vaccination in over nine COVID-19 convalescent patients and a handful of infection-naive healthy vaccine recipients.

The study at large found these results: Relatively few convalescent patients were included in the study, and early timepoints after natural infection were not analyzed. Of the vaccine-specific clones found in convalescent patients, nearly all (304 of 307) were mono-reactive for SARS-CoV-2 spike instead of being cross-reactive with common cold coronaviruses. Among convalescent patients, a median about 86% of the SARS-CoV-2-reactive clones seen after vaccination appeared only after vaccination, which suggests priming specific to the vaccine. The median count of SARS-CoV-2-reactive clonotypes went up from 21 after infection to a few dozen after vaccination, although the change was not significant.

According to the study, the label for this sample's treatment or condition signals: approximately 9-day PBMC culture with coronavirus spike peptide pools or control peptides (ViraFEST assay). The ViraFEST assay, used in the study, expanded antigen-specific T cells with peptide pools and then identified the expanded clonotypes through TCR sequencing. Negative nucleocapsid antibody tests taken both before and after vaccination confirmed that the healthy vaccine recipients had no prior SARS-CoV-2 infection. Each well held approximately 2 million PBMCs cultured in IMDM containing roughly 5% human AB serum and roughly 9.7 IU/ml IL-2, with about 10 ug/ml peptide pools added. On days 3 and 7, half of the culture medium was replaced with fresh IL-2-containing medium. CD4+ T cells were isolated after roughly nine days of culture through negative selection using the EasySep CD4+ T cell isolation kit. PBMCs were separated from whole blood using Ficoll-Paque Plus gradient centrifugation and then either used fresh or cryopreserved at -140C. Triplicate wells were generally used for each culture condition.

V loses 6 bases, J loses 6 bases, and the germline ends lie 14 bases apart. The CDR3 goes from the cysteine to the phenylalanine over 13 residues. Only the CDR3 part of the read is kept: 39 bases, read in frame from the first base. The sequence was obtained from a human donor who received a COVID-19 vaccine. The chain links TRBV12-3 or TRBV12-4 with TRBJ1-1; TRBD1 is a weak D gene call, 6 bases matching. The starting material was CD4+ T cells from blood, cultured in vitro, obtained after SARS-CoV-2 vaccination. Read as DNA, the sequence is TGTGCCAGCAGCCTATCCCACAGGGCTGAAGCTTTCTTT. This yields the protein CASSLSHRAEAFF.